The 5 T cell receptor beta chains below were found in one sample sequenced in a study of cytomegalovirus exposure and HLA in healthy donors. Assay: immunoSEQ multiplex PCR; the TCRdb copy retains only in-frame clones and omits some. The repertoire holds some 130,000 clones, with 88% as singletons. Sequenced material: PBMCs. The receptor set was obtained from a young man in good health and CMV-seronegative.

The J gene is TRBJ2-1, the V gene TRBV7-3, with D possibly being TRBD1 (6 bases). Per the germline V gene, CDR1 is SGHTA and CDR2 is FQGTGA. The V end was cut by 1 base, the J end by 0 bases, with 7 bases between. The CDR3 is 15 residues long. The CDR3 DNA reads TGTGCCAGCAGCTTAAGCAGGGGCTCCTACAATGAGCAGTTCTTC. It codes for CASSLSRGSYNEQFF.

J is TRBJ1-2 and V is TRBV2; 11 nucleotides agree with TRBD1. Unmatched junction bases numbered 10, after V lost 6 bases and J lost 4 bases. This CDR3 region has 16 residues. Germline CDR1 reads SNHLY; CDR2 reads FYNNEI. CDR3 sequence (DNA): TGTGCCAGCAGGGGATGGACAGGGGGCGAAGGCTATGGCTACACCTTC. Translating gives CASRGWTGGEGYGYTF. Combining the CDR3 with reference TRBV2 and TRBJ1-2 gives the whole variable domain EPEVTQTPSHQVTQMGQEVILRCVPISNHLYFYWYRQILGQKVEFLVSFYNNEISEKSEIFDDQFSVERPDGSNFTLKIRSTKLEDSAMYFCASRGWTGGEGYGYTFGSGTRLTVV.

This chain links TRBV5-4 with TRBJ2-3, with 9 nucleotides matching TRBD1. The CDR3 is 14 residues long. Unmatched junction bases numbered 2, after V lost 2 bases and J lost 4 bases. From germline, CDR1 is SGHNT and CDR2 YYREEE (reference sequence). CDR3 sequence reads: CASSLQGASDTQYF. CDR3 DNA: TGTGCCAGCAGCTTACAGGGGGCGTCAGATACGCAGTATTTT.

The rearrangement joins TRBV6-5 to TRBJ1-5, with 7 bases matching TRBD1. The CDR3 consists of 13 residues. CDR1 MNHEY and CDR2 SVGAGI come from the germline V gene. V lost 6 bases and J lost 7; bases outside the gene matches: 6. For the CDR3, the DNA is TGTGCCAGCAGCGACAGGGACGTCCAGCCCCAGCATTTT. Its protein is CASSDRDVQPQHF.

V is TRBV25-1 and J is TRBJ1-6, with a tentative D call TRBD1 (5 bases). Trimming removed 3 bases at V and 7 bases at J, with 22 bases between. There are 18 residues in the CDR3. CDR1 and CDR2 (germline): MGHDK, SYGVNS. The CDR3 here is CASSDRGLVGLGNSPLHF. The CDR3 nucleotides are TGTGCCAGCAGTGATCGGGGATTAGTGGGACTGGGCAATTCACCCCTCCACTTT.